The 3 T cell receptor beta chains below come from one sample, sequenced in a study of T cells in localized non-small cell lung cancer. The table came from immunoSEQ multiplex PCR; TCRdb's copy has only in-frame clones and leaves some out. The table has approximately 33,000 clones, more than 90% seen once; the top ten hold around 6.9%. The sample consisted of peripheral blood, taken before any cancer treatment. The receptors were sampled from a female donor of 60 years or more with stage I lung adenocarcinoma.

A single count supports this clone. The rearrangement links TRBV10-3 to TRBJ2-1; 9 bases align to TRBD2. V dropped 0 bases and J dropped 1; count of bases not matched to a gene: 16. CDR1 is ENHRY, CDR2 SYGVKD, per germline. This CDR3 comprises 21 residues. The CDR3 nucleotides are TGTGCCATCAGTGAGTCGATTAATAGGCGGGGGGGCCTCTTTTCCTACAATGAGCAGTTCTTC. It specifies CAISESINRRGGLFSYNEQFF.

The chain is built from TRBV6-5 and TRBJ1-2, with D unresolved. CDR3 length equals 14 residues. CDR1 and CDR2 (germline): MNHEY, SVGAGI. Trimming took off 2 bases at V and 1 base at J, with 8 bases between the two ends. CDR3: CASSYVGVNYGYTF. The CDR3 coding sequence is TGTGCCAGCAGTTACGTGGGAGTTAACTATGGCTACACCTTC.

The chain is built from TRBV6-5 and TRBJ1-3; D is uncertain. There are 11 residues in the CDR3. Per the germline V gene, CDR1 is MNHEY and CDR2 is SVGAGI. The V and J ends lost 7 bases and 2 bases respectively, with 3 bases between them. The CDR3 nucleotides read TGTGCCAGCATCGCTGGAAACACCATATATTTT. It is translated as CASIAGNTIYF.